This T cell receptor (beta chain) was obtained from a study of identical twins (dated by TCRdb to the mid-2010s). For the study in its entirety: TCR alpha and beta repertoires from monozygotic twins, unrelated adults of various ages and cord blood were deep-sequenced to test whether fetal clonotypes persist. To rule out contamination, replicate twin experiments were performed at different times with different library preparation protocols. What the authors observed across the whole study: Because the same donors could not be followed over many years, the conclusions relied on cross-sectional statistical analysis. Excess twin sharing in beta out-of-frame sequences was weaker because fewer shared sequences lowered the signal-to-noise ratio. In monozygotic twins, recombination models systematically underestimated out-of-frame TCR alpha sharing, but the models matched the sharing seen between unrelated individuals. Fewer insertions were carried by abundant cord blood beta clonotypes, a similar but weaker trend appeared in young adult naive repertoires, and no such trend appeared in memory repertoires. Compared with coincidental sharing between unrelated individuals, an excess of low generation-probability sequences was observed among out-of-frame TCR alpha sequences shared between twins. Invariant T cells such as MAIT and iNKT could partly confound zero-insertion analyses, although diverse VJ usage argued against such confounding for most clonotypes.

Every donor was a healthy Caucasian. Three pairs of female monozygotic twins, all aged about 18 to 29 years, were included in the twin cohort. The RNA used for TCR libraries was isolated from peripheral blood mononuclear cells. At the junction V is shortened by 0 bases and J by 15 bases, with 18 bases in between. From the germline V gene, CDR1 is MNHEY and CDR2 is SVGEGT. CDR3 length: 14 amino acids, cysteine to phenylalanine. Just the 42-base CDR3 DNA is kept, in frame starting at base 1. Regarding this clonotype: Its specific antigen is unknown. Per-base quality was not reported, and no clone a single base away is much larger than it.

To prepare the library, 5' RACE was applied. The sample was run on an Illumina HiSeq 2000. A universal primer binding site was introduced by template switching, and a unique molecular identifier was present in the final cDNA, enabling accurate counting of TCR cDNA molecules. Specific primers in the conserved constant-segment region were used to synthesize first-strand cDNA for TCR alpha and beta chains. To control for contamination, every cDNA library carried two barcodes: a SMART-Mk sample barcode plus Illumina barcodes. TruSeq adapter sequences, together with Illumina sample barcodes, were added in two successive PCR steps. The Illumina HiSeq platform was used with custom primers to sequence TCR alpha and beta cDNA libraries. The authors' pipeline ran thus. MiGEC processed the raw reads to extract unique molecular identifiers, while MiXCR was used to determine the CDR3 positions. Recombination models were inferred per individual with the repgenHMM and IGoR tools using an EM algorithm. The analysis of shared clonotypes was done with the tcR package in R, with sharing normalized by the product of cloneset sizes. To study raw recombination free of thymic and clonal selection effects, out-of-frame nonproductive sequences were analyzed. TCRdb reran the public reads through fastp at Q25 and MiXCR, keeping productive beta chains. All rows with the same CDR3 protein become a single entry with the most common DNA and genes. The V and J calls and clone size come from TCRdb's table, not from the authors' own analysis. In this sample the table shows some 560,000 distinct CDR3 sequences, roughly 9.9% of which occur a single time. The ten top clones hold under 3.5% of the sample.

This sample was shared with a second study, whose subject was yellow fever vaccine responses in identical twins. The second study's paper adds: According to the authors, the vaccine-induced T cell response in identical twins seemed to be partly convergent and partly specific to each individual. Focusing on identical twins, the study followed the T cell clones that responded to the vaccine, and did so with precision.

The receptor was derived from a woman under 30 in good health. Sequencing used PBMCs. Recombination connected TRBV6-2 or TRBV6-3 to TRBJ2-1; TRBD1 could be the D gene, as 6 bases match. The CDR3 reads as follows: CASSYSEEGGVGFF. The DNA reads as follows: TGTGCCAGCAGTTACTCGGAGGAAGGGGGAGTGGGGTTCTTC.